The sequence of this TCR beta chain was determined in a study of metastatic and nonmetastatic thyroid tumors. Study context: Blood and tumor or nodule tissue repertoires from malignant and benign thyroid patients were compared.

This clone was counted many times. Its antigen is unknown. Study-level results: Significantly greater TCR beta diversity was reportedly found in malignant thyroid tumors than in benign nodules (in blood and tumor).

Among the patients, none had received any treatment before thyroid surgery. Germline-derived CDR1 and CDR2 are DFQATT and SNEGSKA (reference sequence). Trimming at V came to 7 bases and at J to 4 bases, leaving 10 bases not matched to a gene. The CDR3 length is 13 residues. In the original processing: The study built a papillary thyroid cancer distant-metastasis classifier from CDR3 differences across clinicopathological groups. TCRdb re-called the PCR reads via MiXCR. TCRdb, rather than the study authors, made the V and J calls. Among several thousand clones, around 20% were seen once, and the ten largest hold over 8.5%.

The chain combines TRBV20-1 with TRBJ2-7; 7 bases are a match to TRBD2. The sample taken for sequencing was adjacent normal tissue. The sequence derives from a female donor with papillary thyroid cancer or a benign thyroid nodule (not recorded which). Some clones in this sample may be carry-over from other donors' samples. In DNA form, the CDR3 reads TGCAGTGTCCGCGGGACTACCCCTTACGAGCAGTACTTC. It translates to CSVRGTTPYEQYF.